The 16 T cell receptor beta chains below were found in one sample sequenced in a study of beta chain features in type 1 diabetes. Expressed TCRB transcripts were sequenced, since all the RNA that had been isolated was reverse transcribed. Data came from immunoSEQ multiplex PCR; TCRdb stores just in-frame clones and leaves some out. Of 350,000 or so clones in the sample, roughly 21% were seen once. The specimen sequenced was naive CD4+ T cells from blood. These receptors were taken from a woman aged 18-30 years in good health.

The rearrangement uses TRBV20-1 and TRBJ2-7; D is uncertain. Germline-derived CDR1 and CDR2 are DFQATT and SNEGSKA (reference sequence). There are 11 residues in the CDR3. The V end lost 3 bases, the J end lost 5 bases, and 8 bases lay between the germline ends. CDR3 amino acids: CSASIADEQYF. CDR3 coding DNA: TGCAGTGCTAGTATAGCAGACGAGCAGTACTTC.

V is TRBV7-2 and J is TRBJ2-3; tentative D call: TRBD2 (6 bases). Trimming pared 4 bases from V and 3 bases from J, leaving 8 bases between. Germline CDR1 SGHTA, CDR2 FQGNSA. The CDR3 extends over 13 amino acids. This CDR3 reads CASSWDWTDTQYF. DNA for the CDR3: TGTGCCAGCAGCTGGGACTGGACAGATACGCAGTATTTT.

This chain links TRBV6-5 with TRBJ1-2; tentatively, D is TRBD1 (5 bases). CDR1 and CDR2 from the germline V gene are MNHEY and SVGAGI. Trimming removed 6 bases from V and 7 bases from J, with 15 bases in between. The CDR3 consists of 13 residues. The CDR3 here is CASSGQAGGGYTF. Written as DNA, the CDR3 is TGTGCCAGCAGCGGACAAGCCGGGGGTGGCTACACCTTC.

This clone was detected a few times. V and J are TRBV29-1 and TRBJ2-3; no reliable D call. Germline values: CDR1 SQVTM, CDR2 ANQGSEA. The CDR3 loop spans 12 amino acids. Trimming removed 3 bases at V and 2 bases at J, with 6 bases between. The CDR3 here is CSVDTITDTQYF. DNA of the CDR3: TGCAGCGTTGATACAATCACAGATACGCAGTATTTT.

The sample holds a few counts of this clone. The chain joins TRBV23-1 to TRBJ2-1; perhaps TRBD1 as D (6 bases). TRBV23-1 is identified as an open reading frame with a role that is uncertain. The CDR3 loop spans 16 amino acids. V was trimmed by 4 bases and J by 5 bases, leaving 18 bases between them. DNA of the CDR3: TGCGCCAGCAGTCCCCAGGGGCAACAAGGTCACAATGAGCAGTTCTTC. Its protein product is CASSPQGQQGHNEQFF.

The chain uses TRBV9 and TRBJ2-7; 8 bases are a match to TRBD1. CDR1 SGDLS and CDR2 YYNGEE come from the germline V gene. V lost 0 bases to trimming and J lost 1 base; unmatched junction nucleotides: 6. The CDR3 length is 16 residues. The CDR3 protein is CASSVEGTGSSYEQYF. CDR3 nucleotides: TGTGCCAGCAGCGTAGAAGGGACAGGAAGTTCCTACGAGCAGTACTTC.

The chain joins TRBV19 to TRBJ2-5; 9 bases are shared with TRBD1. V lost 7 bases, J lost 2 bases, and 2 bases stayed unmatched. Looked up from germline, CDR1 is LNHDA and CDR2 is SQIVND (reference sequence). The CDR3 loop spans 13 amino acids. This CDR3 is CASTGTGQETQYF. CDR3 sequence (DNA): TGTGCCAGTACTGGGACAGGGCAAGAGACCCAGTACTTC.

The chain couples TRBV7-2 to TRBJ1-1, with no clear D. This CDR3 has 14 residues. Germline-derived CDR1 and CDR2 are SGHTA and FQGNSA. V shed 1 base and J shed 7 bases, with 13 bases lying between them. CDR3 nucleotide sequence: TGTGCCAGCAGCTTAGTTCGGACGGGAGGTGAAGCTTTCTTT. Amino acids: CASSLVRTGGEAFF.

This clone was found once. The gene calls are TRBV10-3 and TRBJ2-3, with D tentatively TRBD2 (5 bases). V lost 1 base, J lost 0 bases, and 11 bases lay in between. This CDR3 comprises 16 residues. From germline, CDR1 is ENHRY and CDR2 SYGVKD. The CDR3 sequence is CAISEWGAPSTDTQYF. The CDR3 DNA sequence: TGTGCCATCAGTGAGTGGGGAGCCCCTAGCACAGATACGCAGTATTTT.

The chain carries TRBV30 and TRBJ2-7, with TRBD1 as a possible D gene (5 bases). The length of the CDR3 is 14 residues. Deletions cut 2 bases from V and 0 bases from J, with 11 bases between. CDR1 is GTSNPN, CDR2 SVGIG, per germline (reference sequence). CDR3 region: CAWSPGYLSYEQYF. CDR3 nucleotides: TGTGCCTGGAGTCCAGGGTACCTCTCCTACGAGCAGTACTTC.

The genes are TRBV5-1 and TRBJ2-3; TRBD2 agrees at 11 bases. The germline gives CDR1 SGHRS, CDR2 YFSETQ. CDR3 length: 17 residues. Germline trimming cut 0 bases from V and 5 bases from J; bases unmatched to any gene: 8. CDR3 protein: CASSLALAGGMKDTQYF. DNA for the CDR3: TGCGCCAGCAGCTTGGCTCTAGCGGGAGGTATGAAAGATACGCAGTATTTT.

This clone was seen a handful of times. The chain uses TRBV6-1 and TRBJ2-3, with 10 bases fitting TRBD2. This CDR3 spans 14 amino acids. The trim removed 5 bases at V and 4 bases at J, leaving 3 bases unmatched. The V gene's germline CDR1 is MNHNS and CDR2 SASEGT. The CDR3 loop reads CASSTSGGADTQYF. CDR3 bases: TGTGCCAGCAGTACAAGCGGGGGGGCAGATACGCAGTATTTT.

This chain connects TRBV7-2 to TRBJ1-2; D is perhaps TRBD1 (6 bases). The CDR3 has 14 amino acids. Trimming removed 5 bases at V and 5 bases at J, with 15 bases between. Germline V CDR1 and CDR2: SGHTA, FQGNSA. CDR3 loop: CASSPPSRGYGYTF. The CDR3 DNA sequence: TGTGCCAGCAGCCCACCCTCTAGGGGGTATGGCTACACCTTC.

This clone was seen a few times. The chain uses TRBV7-2 and TRBJ2-3; 9 nucleotides agree with TRBD2. The CDR3 length is 13 residues. Germline V gene lookup returns CDR1 SGHTA and CDR2 FQGNSA. Trimming removed 3 bases from V and 8 bases from J; junction bases left unmatched: 3. CDR3 sequence: CASSFLREGTQYF. The CDR3, as DNA: TGTGCCAGCAGCTTCTTGCGGGAGGGTACGCAGTATTTT. The full variable domain, rest sourced from reference TRBV7-2 and TRBJ2-3, is GAGVSQSPSNKVTEKGKDVELRCDPISGHTALYWYRQSLGQGLEFLIYFQGNSAPDKSGLPSDRFSAERTGGSVSTLTIQRTQQEDSAVYLCASSFLREGTQYFGPGTRLTVL.

The genes are TRBV5-1 and TRBJ2-1; D is perhaps TRBD2 (5 bases). This CDR3 is built from 13 residues. Germline V gene data show CDR1 as SGHRS and CDR2 as YFSETQ. Trimming removed 1 base from V and 10 bases from J, with 12 bases in between. CDR3 loop: CASSLIRGREQFF. CDR3 DNA: TGCGCCAGCAGCTTGATCCGGGGAAGAGAGCAGTTCTTC.

The gene calls are TRBV27 and TRBJ2-3; 8 nucleotides align to TRBD2. CDR3 size: 18 residues. The V segment lost 0 bases and the J segment 0 bases; nucleotides outside the gene matches: 8. Looked up from germline, CDR1 is MNHEY and CDR2 is SMNVEV (reference sequence). As DNA, the CDR3 is TGTGCCAGCAGTTTATCCCTTACTAGCGGATCTAGCACAGATACGCAGTATTTT. This translates into CASSLSLTSGSSTDTQYF.